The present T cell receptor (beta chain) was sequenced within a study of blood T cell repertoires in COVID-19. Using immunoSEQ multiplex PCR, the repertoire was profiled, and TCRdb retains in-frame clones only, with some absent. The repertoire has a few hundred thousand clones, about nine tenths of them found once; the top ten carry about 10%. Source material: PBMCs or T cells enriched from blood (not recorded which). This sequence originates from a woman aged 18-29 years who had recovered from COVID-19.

The CDR3 nucleotides read TGTGCCAGCAGTTTAGAGGGACTCGGCATTCAGTACTTC. Amino acid sequence: CASSLEGLGIQYF. V gene TRBV28 combines with J gene TRBJ2-4, with TRBD2 as a possible D gene (6 bases). Germline lookup yields CDR1 MDHEN and CDR2 SYDVKM. Deletions cut 2 bases from V and 9 bases from J, with 11 bases between. This CDR3 contains 13 residues. Looking up the rest from reference TRBV28 and TRBJ2-4 gives the full variable domain: DVKVTQSSRYLVKRTGEKVFLECVQDMDHENMFWYRQDPGLGLRLIYFSYDVKMKEKGDIPEGYSVSREKKERFSLILESASTNQTSMYLCASSLEGLGIQYFGAGTRLSVL.